The source of this T cell receptor (beta chain) is a study of shared clonotypes between healthy human individuals. Unsorted PBMC DNA was run through sequencing on ten immunoSEQ deep assay plates. Per the study methods: Junction-only sequences without quality scores came from ImmunoSEQ, so filtering differed. The data were produced by immunoSEQ multiplex PCR, yet TCRdb's version contains in-frame clones alone and is incomplete. Clone size and the V and J calls come from that table; the DNA yielded D and trimming. The sample records 550,000 to 600,000 clones, around three quarters being singletons. This CDR3 has 12 residues. V gave up 5 bases and J gave up 12 bases; unmatched junction bases: 7. CDR1 is SQVTM and CDR2 is ANQGSEA in the germline V gene.

The sequence derives from a woman in her forties in good health. Some clones in this sample may be carry-over from other donors' samples. The sequencing input was PBMCs. The chain employs TRBV29-1 and TRBJ2-1, with 10 positions matching TRBD2. In DNA, the CDR3 is TGCAGCGTTCTTCCTAGCGGGAGCCTGCAGTTCTTC. This sequence encodes CSVLPSGSLQFF.